The TCR beta chain under discussion was sequenced for a study of T cells after posttransplantation cyclophosphamide. Clones were read by immunoSEQ multiplex PCR, and TCRdb kept only the in-frame ones, dropping some. The data hold some 61,000 clones, with 80% to 95% observed a single time. The receptor's source is a woman aged 25 to 45 in good health and a related stem cell transplant donor. The sequenced sample consisted of PBMCs.

CDR3 residues: CASSSPGQLYGYTF. Here the CDR3 DNA reads TGTGCCAGCAGTTCCCCGGGACAGCTTTATGGCTACACCTTC. This chain joins TRBV28 and TRBJ1-2; 7 bases agree with TRBD1. The CDR3 sequence is 14 residues long. V trimming: 4 bases; J trimming: 5 bases; junction bases outside the gene matches: 7. Germline V CDR1 and CDR2: MDHEN, SYDVKM.